Presented here are 13 T cell receptor beta chains from one specimen sequenced in a study of blood T cell repertoires in COVID-19. TCRdb keeps only in-frame clones here, not all; method: immunoSEQ multiplex PCR. Among about 70,000 clones, 85% were seen once, and the ten largest hold about 2.9%. Material for sequencing was peripheral blood. These receptors came from a man older than 75 with acute or convalescent COVID-19.

V usage is TRBV21-1 and J usage is TRBJ1-3; no DNA check was done on the table's D call, TRBD1. TRBV21-1 is flagged as a pseudogene. The CDR3 sequence is 18 residues long. CDR3 region: CASSKTEGRDRGMHTIYF. CDR3 bases: TGTGCCAGCAGCAAAACAGAAGGCCGGGACAGGGGGATGCACACCATATATTTT.

The V and J genes are TRBV19 and TRBJ2-4, with 7 bases matching TRBD1. Germline CDR1 is LNHDA and CDR2 is SQIVND (reference sequence). The CDR3 contains 15 residues. With V trimmed by 3 bases and J by 3 bases, 5 bases remained unmatched. Here the CDR3 reads CASSITGALKNIQYF. For the CDR3, the DNA is TGTGCCAGTAGTATTACAGGGGCGCTCAAAAACATTCAGTACTTC.

V is TRBV24-1 and J is TRBJ2-2; 9 bases fit TRBD2. CDR3 length: 15 amino acids. CDR1 and CDR2 from the germline V gene are KGHDR and SFDVKD. Trimming at V came to 1 base and at J to 6 bases, leaving 2 bases not matched to a gene. The CDR3 sequence is CATSDLVAGAGELFF. The CDR3, as DNA: TGTGCCACCAGTGATTTAGTAGCGGGAGCCGGGGAGCTGTTTTTT.

Points on this clone: This sample includes further DNA sequences coding for the same CDR3. The V and J genes are TRBV29-1 and TRBJ2-1, with a possible D match to TRBD2 (5 bases). Germline-derived CDR1 and CDR2 are SQVTM and ANQGSEA. This CDR3 has 13 amino acids. Trimming pared 3 bases from V and 1 base from J, leaving 7 bases between. The CDR3 sequence: CSVESGSYNEQFF. The CDR3 DNA is TGCAGCGTTGAGAGCGGATCCTACAATGAGCAGTTCTTC.

This sequence joins TRBV6-2 or TRBV6-3 and TRBJ2-1; 7 nucleotides agree with TRBD1. CDR3 size: 15 residues. Germline assignment: CDR1 MNHEY and CDR2 SVGEGT. V dropped 2 bases and J dropped 4; count of bases not matched to a gene: 5. The CDR3 DNA reads TGTGCCAGCAGTTACACAACAGGGGATTACAATGAGCAGTTCTTC. It is translated as CASSYTTGDYNEQFF.

V usage is TRBV27 and J usage is TRBJ2-1; 8 bases fit TRBD2. The CDR3 spans 16 residues. CDR1 and CDR2 (germline): MNHEY, SMNVEV (reference sequence). With 3 bases clipped from V and 4 bases from J, the junction kept 8 bases outside the gene matches. The CDR3 sequence is CASSFLSGRRYNEQFF. The CDR3 DNA reads as TGTGCCAGCAGTTTCCTGAGCGGGAGACGGTACAATGAGCAGTTCTTC.

The CDR3 DNA follows: TGTGCCAGCAGCACCTTGACAGGTTGGGAGACCCAGTACTTC. Amino acid sequence: CASSTLTGWETQYF. The chain employs TRBV9 and TRBJ2-5; D is possibly TRBD1 (6 bases). Germline CDR1 and CDR2: SGDLS and YYNGEE. The CDR3 consists of 14 residues. The V end was cut by 4 bases, the J end by 5 bases, with 15 bases between.

The chain couples TRBV6-5 to TRBJ1-1; TRBD1 matches at 8 bases. With V trimmed by 6 bases and J by 5 bases, 8 bases remained unmatched. Germline V lookup: CDR1 MNHEY, CDR2 SVGAGI. This CDR3 is built from 14 residues. The CDR3 spells CASSKGQGRTEAFF. The CDR3 nucleotides read TGTGCCAGCAGCAAAGGACAGGGTCGGACTGAAGCTTTCTTT.

J is TRBJ2-2 and V is TRBV5-6, with D uncertain. The CDR3 sequence is 16 residues long. Germline-derived CDR1 and CDR2 are SGHDT and YYEEEE. With 4 bases removed from V and 1 base from J, the gap between germline ends came to 14 bases. CDR3 sequence reads: CASSPTFDWNTGELFF. The CDR3 DNA follows: TGTGCCAGCAGCCCTACCTTCGACTGGAACACCGGGGAGCTGTTTTTT. Full variable domain (rest looked up from reference TRBV5-6 and TRBJ2-2): DAGVTQSPTHLIKTRGQQVTLRCSPKSGHDTVSWYQQALGQGPQFIFQYYEEEERQRGNFPDRFSGHQFPNYSSELNVNALLLGDSALYLCASSPTFDWNTGELFFGEGSRLTVL.

The chain joins TRBV7-2 to TRBJ1-3; D ambiguous. In germline, CDR1 is SGHTA, CDR2 FQGNSA. Between the trimmed V and J ends, which lost 7 bases and 7 bases, there was a span of 14 bases. The CDR3 is made up of 13 amino acids. The CDR3 reads CASTPVFGNTIYF. CDR3 nucleotide sequence: TGTGCCAGCACCCCTGTATTCGGTAACACCATATATTTT.

This sequence joins TRBV7-9 and TRBJ1-2, with TRBD1 matching 10 bases. The V gene end was trimmed by 5 bases and the J gene end by 1 base; junction bases not matched to a gene: 10. The CDR3 consists of 17 residues. Germline CDR1 SEHNR, CDR2 FQNEAQ (reference sequence). The CDR3 region is CASSDGQGVNLNYGYTF. In nucleotides, the CDR3 is TGTGCCAGCAGCGACGGACAGGGGGTAAATCTTAACTATGGCTACACCTTC. Full variable domain (missing parts from reference TRBV7-9 and TRBJ1-2): DTGVSQNPRHKITKRGQNVTFRCDPISEHNRLYWYRQTLGQGPEFLTYFQNEAQLEKSRLLSDRFSAERPKGSFSTLEIQRTEQGDSAMYLCASSDGQGVNLNYGYTFGSGTRLTVV.

This clone is a singleton in its sample. The chain joins TRBV9 to TRBJ2-1, with TRBD1 identical over 8 bases. This CDR3 contains 15 residues. The V segment lost 4 bases and the J segment 2 bases; nucleotides outside the gene matches: 5. Germline CDR1 reads SGDLS; CDR2 reads YYNGEE. The CDR3 DNA reads as TGTGCCAGCAGCCTGACAGGGGATCCCTACAATGAGCAGTTCTTC. Its translation: CASSLTGDPYNEQFF.

This clone turned up a few times. The V gene is TRBV15, the J gene TRBJ1-2; TRBD1 matches at 10 bases. The CDR3 contains 15 residues. Germline-derived CDR1 and CDR2 are LNHNV and YYDKDF (reference sequence). With V trimmed by 1 base and J by 2 bases, 1 base remained unmatched. The CDR3 DNA reads TGTGCCACCAGCAGAGGGGGACAGGGGAACTATGGCTACACCTTC. Translated, it gives CATSRGGQGNYGYTF.